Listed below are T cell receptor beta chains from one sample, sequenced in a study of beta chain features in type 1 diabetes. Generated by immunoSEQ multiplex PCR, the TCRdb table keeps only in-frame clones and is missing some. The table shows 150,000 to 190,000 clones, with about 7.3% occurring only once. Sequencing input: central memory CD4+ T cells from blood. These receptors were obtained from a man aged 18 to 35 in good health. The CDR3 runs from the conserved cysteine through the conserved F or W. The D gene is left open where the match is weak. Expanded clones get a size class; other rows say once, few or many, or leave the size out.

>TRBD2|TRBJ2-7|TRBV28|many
TGTGCCAGCAAGTCCGCTAGCGGCGAGCAGTACTTC
CASKSASGEQYF
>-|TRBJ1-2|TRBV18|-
TGTGCCAGCTCACCACCTAGTCGGGATAACTATGGCTACACCTTC
CASSPPSRDNYGYTF
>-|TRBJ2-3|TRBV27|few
TGTGCCAGCACTTCCCCTGAGGGCGATACGCAGTATTTT
CASTSPEGDTQYF
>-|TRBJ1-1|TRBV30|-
TGTGCCTGGAGTAGCGCGCCGGCCACTGAAGCTTTCTTT
CAWSSAPATEAFF
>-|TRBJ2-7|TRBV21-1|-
TGTGCCAGCAGCGCGACAGGGTTTTACGAGCAGTACTTC
CASSATGFYEQYF
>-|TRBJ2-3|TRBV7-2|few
TGTGCCAGCAGCCCAACAACAGATACGCAGTATTTT
CASSPTTDTQYF
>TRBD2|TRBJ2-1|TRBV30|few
TGTGCCTGGAGCGGTCTTGGGGGGGACCATGAGCAGTTCTTC
CAWSGLGGDHEQFF
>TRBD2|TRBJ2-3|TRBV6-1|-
TGTGCCAGCAGTGAACGGGTAGCGGGGGGGATCGGGACAGATACGCAGTATTTT
CASSERVAGGIGTDTQYF
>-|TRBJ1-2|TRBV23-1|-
TGCGCCAGCAGTCAAGCCACCGGAGAGCACTATGGCTACACCTTC
CASSQATGEHYGYTF
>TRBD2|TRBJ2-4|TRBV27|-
TGTGCCAGCAGCCCAGGGCCGACGGGAGGGAAAAACATTCAGTACTTC
CASSPGPTGGKNIQYF
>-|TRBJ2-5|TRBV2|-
TGTGCCAGCGCCCCCCCGGTAGAGACCCAGTACTTC
CASAPPVETQYF
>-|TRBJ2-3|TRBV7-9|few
TGTGCCAGCAGCCCATCTACCACAGATACGCAGTATTTT
CASSPSTTDTQYF
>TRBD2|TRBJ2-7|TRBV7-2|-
TGTGCCAGCAGCTCCTTCGGAGCGGGAAGTTCCGAGCAGTACTTC
CASSSFGAGSSEQYF
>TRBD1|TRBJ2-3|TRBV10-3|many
TGTGCCATCAACGGACAGGGCACAGATACGCAGTATTTT
CAINGQGTDTQYF
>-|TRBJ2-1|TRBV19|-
TGTGCCAGTAGTATCAACTACAATGAGCAGTTCTTC
CASSINYNEQFF
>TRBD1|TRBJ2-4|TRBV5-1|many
TGCGCCAGCAGCCCGGGACAGGGCGGAAACATTCAGTACTTC
CASSPGQGGNIQYF
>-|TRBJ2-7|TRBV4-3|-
TGCGCCAGCAGCCAAGACAGTGGGGGGGCCCCCTACGAGCAGTACTTC
CASSQDSGGAPYEQYF
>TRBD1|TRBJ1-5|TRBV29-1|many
TGCAGCGTCTACGGGACAGGCGACAATCAGCCCCAGCATTTT
CSVYGTGDNQPQHF
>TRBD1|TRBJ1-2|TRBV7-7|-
TGTGCCAGCAGCCTCTGGACAGGGGTCGGCTACACCTTC
CASSLWTGVGYTF
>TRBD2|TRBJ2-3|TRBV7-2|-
TGTGCCAGCAACCTACTAGCGGGAAACACAGATACGCAGTATTTT
CASNLLAGNTDTQYF
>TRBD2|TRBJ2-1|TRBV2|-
TGTGCCAGCACCCCGGCAGGGACTATTGAGCAGTTCTTC
CASTPAGTIEQFF
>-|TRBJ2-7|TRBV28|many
TGTGCCAGTTGGGGCCGGGGAGGCGGCTACGAGCAGTACTTC
CASWGRGGGYEQYF
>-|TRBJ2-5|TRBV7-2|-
TGTGCCAGCAGCTCCCTAAGTAGGACCCAGTACTTC
CASSSLSRTQYF
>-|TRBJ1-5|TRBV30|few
TGTGCCTGGAGCGCCCTTCAAGGAGTCAAATATAGCAATCAGCCCCAGCATTTT
CAWSALQGVKYSNQPQHF
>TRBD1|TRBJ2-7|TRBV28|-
TGTGCCAGCAGTCCCCGGACAGGGGGGTTGTACTTC
CASSPRTGGLYF
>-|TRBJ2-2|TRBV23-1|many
TGCGCCAGCAGTCAATCGAAGCAGGCCATTATGAACACCGGGGAGCTGTTTTTT
CASSQSKQAIMNTGELFF
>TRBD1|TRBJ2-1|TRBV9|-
TGTGCCAGCAGCGTATTCCGGGACAGGGTGGATGAGCAGTTCTTC
CASSVFRDRVDEQFF
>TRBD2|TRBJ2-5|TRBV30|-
TGTGCCTGGAGTCGGAGCGGGGGAATCCAAGAGACCCAGTACTTC
CAWSRSGGIQETQYF
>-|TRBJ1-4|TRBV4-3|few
TGCGCCAGCAGCCAGGACTTGACCCAAAAACTGTTTTTT
CASSQDLTQKLFF
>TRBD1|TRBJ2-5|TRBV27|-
TGTGCCACCGGGACAGGGGAGGGAGAGACCCAGTACTTC
CATGTGEGETQYF
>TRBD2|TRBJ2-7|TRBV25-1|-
TGTGCCAGCAGTGAATCTGAGCGGGGCGGAGAGCAGTACTTC
CASSESERGGEQYF
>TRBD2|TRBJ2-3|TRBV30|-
TGTGCCTGGTCTGTGTGGACAGGGGGACTAGCGGGGTTCACAGATACGCAGTATTTT
CAWSVWTGGLAGFTDTQYF
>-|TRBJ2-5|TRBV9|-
TGTGCCAGCAGCCCAAGTGGACAGGGACTACAAGAGACCCAGTACTTC
CASSPSGQGLQETQYF
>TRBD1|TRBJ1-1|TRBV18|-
TGTGCCAGCTCTGCATGGGGACAGGGTACTGAAGCTTTCTTT
CASSAWGQGTEAFF